The 20 T cell receptor beta chains reported below all come from one sample, sequenced in a study of cytomegalovirus exposure and HLA in healthy donors. With 60 Vbeta and 13 Jbeta primers, the PCR was carried out. Clones were read by immunoSEQ multiplex PCR, and TCRdb kept only the in-frame ones, dropping some. The data show some 150,000 clones, approximately 80% seen once. The sample consisted of PBMCs. The receptors shown here come from a man aged 25 to 40 in good health and CMV-seropositive.

The chain employs TRBV5-4 and TRBJ2-5; TRBD2 might be the D (7 bases). The germline CDR1 and CDR2 sequences are SGHNT and YYREEE (reference sequence). The V end was cut by 0 bases, the J end by 2 bases, with 17 bases between. The CDR3 covers 17 residues. CDR3 nucleotides: TGTGCCAGCAGCTTGGAGCCAGCGGGGAGGGGGCAAGAGACCCAGTACTTC. This encodes CASSLEPAGRGQETQYF.

V is TRBV27 and J is TRBJ1-3, with D perhaps TRBD1 (6 bases). Germline-derived CDR1 and CDR2 are MNHEY and SMNVEV (reference sequence). This CDR3 has 14 residues. Deletions cut 6 bases from V and 6 bases from J, with 15 bases between. CDR3 sequence: CASRTGKVENTIYF. Here the CDR3 DNA reads TGTGCCAGCAGGACAGGTAAGGTGGAAAACACCATATATTTT.

The CDR3 region is CASSVAPGGNEKLFF. CDR3 DNA: TGTGCCAGCAGCGTAGCTCCAGGGGGCAATGAAAAACTGTTTTTT. The V and J genes are TRBV9 and TRBJ1-4; TRBD1 agrees at 8 bases. Germline V gene data show CDR1 as SGDLS and CDR2 as YYNGEE. The CDR3 has 15 residues. J was trimmed by 5 bases and V by 0 bases; bases with no gene match: 3.

This chain uses TRBV7-9 with TRBJ2-4, with TRBD2 matching 9 bases. Germline-derived CDR1 and CDR2 are SEHNR and FQNEAQ (reference sequence). With V trimmed by 1 base and J by 3 bases, 4 bases remained unmatched. The CDR3 is 16 amino acids. CDR3 sequence (DNA): TGTGCCAGCAGCTTAGAGGGGCGGGGGGGCAAAAACATTCAGTACTTC. Translating it yields CASSLEGRGGKNIQYF.

The V call is TRBV6-5, the J call TRBJ2-2; 7 bases align to TRBD2. This CDR3 spans 16 amino acids. V dropped 4 bases and J dropped 7; count of bases not matched to a gene: 12. Germline CDR1 and CDR2: MNHEY and SVGAGI. In DNA, the CDR3 is TGTGCCAGCAGTTCACCATATCGGGGGGTGAGCGGGGAGCTGTTTTTT. Amino acids: CASSSPYRGVSGELFF.

This clone was recorded once. The rearrangement links TRBV18 to TRBJ2-2, with TRBD2 matching over 10 bases. CDR3 length equals 14 residues. The germline V gene encodes CDR1 KGHSH and CDR2 LQKENI. Losses at the gene ends were 6 bases for V and 6 bases for J; bases not matched to a gene: 4. For the CDR3, the DNA is TGTGCCAGCTCTCCAGCGGGAGGGCCCGGGGAGCTGTTTTTT. Translation: CASSPAGGPGELFF.

The chain's CDR3 is CASGGMRSTEAFF. The CDR3 DNA reads TGTGCCAGCGGGGGCATGCGGAGTACTGAAGCTTTCTTT. The chain has TRBV2 and TRBJ1-1, with D perhaps TRBD1 (6 bases). V dropped 8 bases and J dropped 5 bases, with 15 bases sitting between them. Germline-derived CDR1 and CDR2 are SNHLY and FYNNEI. The CDR3 is 13 residues long.

The chain employs TRBV4-3 and TRBJ2-3; D possibly corresponds to TRBD2 (6 bases). The CDR3 is 16 amino acids. Germline CDR1 reads LGHNA; CDR2 reads YSLEER. The ends were cut back, 1 base at V and 2 bases at J, with 13 bases in the middle. This chain's CDR3 is CASSQGNRGYTDTQYF. The CDR3 nucleotides are TGCGCCAGCAGCCAAGGAAATCGGGGGTACACAGATACGCAGTATTTT.

This clone appeared a few times. The germline gene is not matched at one end of the junction; a read error may be the cause. The chain combines TRBV6-1 with TRBJ2-6; D remains ambiguous. This CDR3 contains 15 residues. CDR1 is MNHNS and CDR2 is SASEGT in the germline V gene. The CDR3 here is CASRDGGSGANVLTF. CDR3 DNA: TGTGCCAGCCGTGACGGTGGCTCTGGGGCCAACGTCCTGACTTTC.

CDR3 DNA sequence: TGTGCCAGCAGCCGGGACACTCAAGAGACCCAGTACTTC. It specifies CASSRDTQETQYF. The genes are TRBV11-3 and TRBJ2-5; the D gene is possibly TRBD1 (6 bases). CDR3 size: 13 residues. V lost 5 bases and J 2 bases, leaving 9 bases between the germline ends. In germline, CDR1 is SGHNT, CDR2 YENEEA.

The chain couples TRBV27 to TRBJ2-1; TRBD2 agrees at 12 bases. Per germline, CDR1 MNHEY and CDR2 SMNVEV (reference sequence). The ends lost 1 base at V and 5 bases at J; junction bases unmatched: 0. The length of the CDR3 is 15 residues. The CDR3 is CASSLWTSGDNEQFF. CDR3 sequence (DNA): TGTGCCAGCAGTTTATGGACTAGCGGGGACAATGAGCAGTTCTTC.

The rearrangement joins TRBV5-1 to TRBJ2-5; 13 bases align to TRBD2. Germline-derived CDR1 and CDR2 are SGHRS and YFSETQ. V trimming: 4 bases; J trimming: 4 bases; junction bases outside the gene matches: 4. The CDR3 has 15 residues. This CDR3 is CASSRLAGGGETQYF. The CDR3 DNA reads as TGCGCCAGCAGCCGACTAGCGGGGGGAGGAGAGACCCAGTACTTC.

This clone was seen more than once but under ten times. The J gene is TRBJ1-1, the V gene TRBV28; 7 nucleotides agree with TRBD1. J was trimmed by 4 bases and V by 8 bases; bases with no gene match: 7. In germline, CDR1 is MDHEN, CDR2 SYDVKM. The length of the CDR3 is 13 residues. Here the CDR3 reads CASLRQGSTEAFF. The CDR3 coding sequence is TGTGCCAGCCTCCGACAGGGTAGCACTGAAGCTTTCTTT.

The chain combines TRBV13 with TRBJ1-2, with no clear D. V shed 1 base and J shed 4 bases, with 10 bases lying between them. The CDR3 covers 14 residues. Germline values: CDR1 PRHDT, CDR2 FYEKMQ (reference sequence). For the CDR3, the DNA is TGTGCCAGCAGCTTAGAACCCCGGGGCTATGGCTACACCTTC. This sequence encodes CASSLEPRGYGYTF.

V gene TRBV27 combines with J gene TRBJ2-7; TRBD1 is a possible D gene (5 bases). This CDR3 is 13 amino acids long. V was shortened by 6 bases and J by 2 bases, with 11 bases between the two germline ends. Looked up from germline, CDR1 is MNHEY and CDR2 is SMNVEV (reference sequence). This CDR3 reads CASSLLGAYEQYF. The CDR3 coding sequence is TGTGCCAGCAGCCTTTTAGGGGCCTACGAGCAGTACTTC.

V and J are TRBV27 and TRBJ2-5; 7 nucleotides match TRBD1. From germline, CDR1 is MNHEY and CDR2 SMNVEV (reference sequence). The CDR3 runs to 14 residues. V lost 8 bases and J lost 4; bases outside the gene matches: 10. The CDR3 loop is CASGDRDTIETQYF. CDR3 DNA sequence: TGTGCCAGCGGAGACAGGGATACGATAGAGACCCAGTACTTC.

This chain joins TRBV5-1 and TRBJ1-1, with D unresolved. The length of the CDR3 is 14 residues. From germline, CDR1 is SGHRS and CDR2 YFSETQ. Trimming shortened V by 0 bases and J by 2 bases, and 8 bases separated the two germline ends. In DNA form, the CDR3 reads TGCGCCAGCAGCTTGGGACACCCAAACACTGAAGCTTTCTTT. It specifies CASSLGHPNTEAFF.

The chain is built from TRBV29-1 and TRBJ1-1; weak D call: TRBD1 (6 bases). The germline gives CDR1 SQVTM, CDR2 ANQGSEA. The CDR3 has 11 residues. V was clipped by 4 bases and J by 12 bases, with 15 bases between them. CDR3 bases: TGCAGCGTTGGACAGGCAAGCCGTCCTTTCTTT. As protein: CSVGQASRPFF.

CDR3 in DNA: TGTGCCAGCAGTGCCCGGGACAGGGGCTCGAGTGGCTACACCTTC. Residues: CASSARDRGSSGYTF. J is TRBJ1-2 and V is TRBV6-4; the match to TRBD1 covers 10 bases. The V gene's germline CDR1 is MRHNA and CDR2 SNTAGT. The CDR3 extends over 15 amino acids. V lost 4 bases to trimming and J lost 7 bases; unmatched junction nucleotides: 9.

In this sample, this clone turned up once. The chain uses TRBV9 and TRBJ1-1; no clear D. The germline CDR1 and CDR2 sequences are SGDLS and YYNGEE. V lost 5 bases and J 4 bases, leaving 12 bases between the germline ends. The CDR3 extends over 13 amino acids. Here the CDR3 reads CASRPDGVTEAFF. The CDR3 DNA reads as TGTGCCAGCAGACCTGACGGGGTCACTGAAGCTTTCTTT.